This TCR beta chain derives from a study of quantifying T cell responses using KT2 cells. About the study: RNA was reverse transcribed with TCR alpha and beta constant-region primers. The second PCR ran as a qPCR until a predetermined fluorescence threshold was reached. Study observations and caveats: Counts of KT2 alpha and beta sequences rose linearly with the number of KT2 cells added. Very high KT2 spike-in numbers caused saturation in KT2 sequence detection.

An oligo carrying a UMI was ligated to the cDNA 3' end. First-round PCR used four to five cycles and beta primers RC1.1 and RC1.2 covering TRBC1 and TRBC2. One entry per CDR3 protein, called by TCRdb with MiXCR from the UMI-ligation and nested PCR reads. The sample yields 50,000 to 70,000 distinct CDR3 sequences, roughly an eighth seen once. This clonotype was observed at least ten times. What it binds is not known. Trimming took off 3 bases at V and 3 bases at J, with 12 bases between the two ends. In germline, CDR1 is MRHNA, CDR2 SNTAGT. This CDR3 spans 15 amino acids. Unfractionated PBMC were spiked with known numbers of KT2 clone cells.

This clonotype was obtained from a human donor. The sequencing sample was made of PBMCs spiked with cells of the T cell clone KT2. The chain links TRBV6-4 to TRBJ1-5, with D unresolved. Here the CDR3 reads CASSEPGPLNQPQHF. The CDR3 DNA reads as TGTGCCAGCAGTGAGCCAGGTCCGCTCAATCAGCCCCAGCATTTT.